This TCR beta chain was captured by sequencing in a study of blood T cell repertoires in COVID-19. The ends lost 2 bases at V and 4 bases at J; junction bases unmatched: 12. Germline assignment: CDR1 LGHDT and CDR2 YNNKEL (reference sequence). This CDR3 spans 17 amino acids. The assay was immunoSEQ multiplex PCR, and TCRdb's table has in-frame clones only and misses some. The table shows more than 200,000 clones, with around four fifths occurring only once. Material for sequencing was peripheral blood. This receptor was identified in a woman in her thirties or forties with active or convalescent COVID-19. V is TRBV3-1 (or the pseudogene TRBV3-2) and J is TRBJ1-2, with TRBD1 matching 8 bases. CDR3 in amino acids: CASSQWGQAAPSYGYTF. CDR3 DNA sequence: TGTGCCAGCAGCCAATGGGGACAGGCGGCTCCAAGCTATGGCTACACCTTC.